This T cell receptor (beta chain) was obtained from a study of blood T cell repertoires in COVID-19. Seattle cases were enrolled at active infection and followed longitudinally. Authors' processing steps: Estimation of nucleated cell counts was performed using reference gene primer amplification. Profiled with immunoSEQ multiplex PCR; TCRdb holds only in-frame clones, not every one. V and J calls and clone size are those listed in that table; D and trimming were worked out from the DNA. The sample lists 200,000 to 250,000 clones; around 80% were seen once. CDR1 is SEHNR, CDR2 FQNEAQ, per germline (reference sequence). The J segment lost 3 bases and the V segment lost 5 bases, leaving 3 bases of the junction unmatched. CDR3 length equals 14 residues.

This chain uses TRBV7-9 with TRBJ2-3, with TRBD1 matching 9 bases. What was sequenced was peripheral blood. The sequence came from a young woman with COVID-19, enrolled during active disease. CDR3 protein: CASSHDRGTDTQYF. The CDR3 region has the DNA TGTGCCAGCAGCCACGACAGGGGGACAGATACGCAGTATTTT.